This TCR beta chain was identified in a study of monozygotic twins with inflammatory bowel disease. Whole-blood RNA isolation (total RNA) proceeded without T cell sorting. The length of the CDR3 is 15 residues. Study-level findings and limits: Healthy twins showed more clonotype sharing with others than IBD patients, especially patients with disease activity. IBD patients displayed reduced TCRbeta diversity (inverse Simpson) when set against healthy co-twins. The existence of one strong signal or clonotype linked to IBD lacked support.

Points on this clonotype: The target antigen is unknown.

TCRdb re-called the 5' RACE reads; one entry per CDR3 protein, DNA not given. Reported are around 450,000 distinct CDR3 sequences; the ten largest clones contain roughly 2.2%. The TCR was taken from a human donor with ulcerative colitis or Crohn's disease, or a healthy co-twin of an affected twin (not recorded which). The genes are TRBV12-3 or TRBV12-4 and TRBJ2-7; absent DNA, TCRdb's TRBD1 call cannot be checked. Sequenced material: blood. The CDR3 protein is CASSPFAGASYEQYF.